Sequencing of this TCR beta chain was carried out in a study of blood T cell repertoires in COVID-19. Clones were read by immunoSEQ multiplex PCR, and TCRdb kept only the in-frame ones, dropping some. Of about 120,000 clones in the sample, about 87% were seen once. The CDR3 contains 13 residues. In germline, CDR1 is LNHNV, CDR2 YYDKDF (reference sequence). V lost 0 bases and J lost 11, with 13 bases in between. The sequence came from a woman aged 70-85 years with acute or convalescent COVID-19. The sample comprised peripheral blood. The rearrangement links TRBV15 to TRBJ1-1, with D hard to call. As DNA, the CDR3 is TGTGCCACCAGCAGAGATGCAGCGGGTTCGGCTTTCTTT. Protein product: CATSRDAAGSAFF.